This T cell receptor beta chain was obtained from a study of T cells in Graves' hyperthyroidism and ophthalmopathy. Template material for amplifying TCR beta CDR3 regions consisted of RNA transcripts. The TCR CDR3 first-round RT-PCR relied on the HTBI primer set. TCRdb re-derived calls from the multiplex PCR reads in MiXCR, one entry per CDR3 protein. The sample consists of roughly 560,000 distinct CDR3 sequences, 14% to 15% of them appearing once. The receptor was derived from a woman aged 40 to 50 with Graves' ophthalmopathy. Source material: blood.

The CDR3 coding sequence is TGTGCCAGCAGCTTGGGGGGCCCCCGCCATCGATACTTC. This encodes CASSLGGPRHRYF. The V call is TRBV12-3 or TRBV12-4, the J call TRBJ2-5; D is possibly TRBD1 or TRBD2 (6 bases each). Trimming removed 6 bases at V and 14 bases at J, with 22 bases between. This CDR3 is built from 13 residues.